This TCR beta chain was retrieved from a study of T cell repertoires in ileal Crohn's disease. The J segment lost 1 base and the V segment lost 6 bases, leaving 11 bases of the junction unmatched. There are 17 residues in the CDR3. CDR1 is SGHTA, CDR2 FQGNSA, per germline. Time point reported: neoterminal ileum biopsy at postoperative endoscopy, about 6 months after surgery. Method: immunoSEQ multiplex PCR; TCRdb's copy keeps in-frame clones and lacks some. The sample contains 3,500 to 5,000 clones, approximately 78% of which appear only once. Sequencing used ileal tissue. The clonotype originates from an adult with Crohn's disease. The genes are TRBV7-2 and TRBJ2-2; 7 bases align to TRBD2. The CDR3 nucleotides read TGTGCCAGCAGTCGCAGTTTGATAGCGGGGAACACCGGGGAGCTGTTTTTT. Encoded protein: CASSRSLIAGNTGELFF.